One and the same sample provided the 31 T cell receptor beta chains below, sequenced in a study of CD4 T cells in relation to SARS-CoV-2 and coronaviruses. Sequencing used immunoSEQ multiplex PCR; TCRdb keeps in-frame clones, though not all of them. This table has about 11,000 clones, 81% appearing once. Unexposed donor CD4+ T cells date from 2011-2018, before the COVID-19 pandemic. CD4+ T cells were isolated from the cells after less than 13 days of culture. These receptors' antigens are unknown. What was sequenced was CD4+ T cells from PBMCs, cultured in vitro. Source of these receptors: a human donor in good health.

The CDR3 spells CASSVGGRGRGTGELFF. The CDR3 DNA is TGTGCCAGCAGCGTAGGGGGGCGGGGCCGAGGCACCGGGGAGCTGTTTTTT. The gene calls are TRBV9 and TRBJ2-2; the D gene could be TRBD1 or TRBD2 (6 bases each). The V end lost 0 bases, the J end lost 4 bases, and 16 bases lay between the germline ends. Per the germline V gene, CDR1 is SGDLS and CDR2 is YYNGEE. This CDR3 has 17 residues.

The V and J genes are TRBV18 and TRBJ1-2; a weak D match, TRBD1 (5 bases). The CDR3 is made up of 13 amino acids. V was clipped by 3 bases and J by 8 bases, with 13 bases between them. The germline V gene has CDR1 KGHSH and CDR2 LQKENI. CDR3 nucleotide sequence: TGTGCCAGCTCACCCACAGGCTTGTGGGGCTACACCTTC. This gives the protein CASSPTGLWGYTF.

The chain's CDR3 is CASSPGVVTGAWSYTF. For the CDR3, the DNA is TGTGCCAGCAGCCCCGGTGTGGTGACAGGGGCGTGGAGCTACACCTTC. The V call is TRBV3-1 (or the pseudogene TRBV3-2), the J call TRBJ1-2; TRBD1 matches at 8 bases. V trimming: 4 bases; J trimming: 9 bases; junction bases outside the gene matches: 16. CDR3 size: 16 residues. In germline, CDR1 is LGHDT, CDR2 YNNKEL (reference sequence).

The V call is TRBV28, the J call TRBJ1-1; 8 nucleotides align to TRBD1. J gave up 4 bases and V 6 bases, and 4 bases lay outside the gene matches. CDR3 length: 13 residues. Per germline, CDR1 MDHEN and CDR2 SYDVKM. The DNA for the CDR3 is TGTGCCAGCAGGAATACAGGGGGCACTGAAGCTTTCTTT. Its translation is CASRNTGGTEAFF. The full variable domain, its missing parts supplied by reference TRBV28 and TRBJ1-1, is DVKVTQSSRYLVKRTGEKVFLECVQDMDHENMFWYRQDPGLGLRLIYFSYDVKMKEKGDIPEGYSVSREKKERFSLILESASTNQTSMYLCASRNTGGTEAFFGQGTRLTVV.

The chain is built from TRBV19 and TRBJ2-1, with 7 bases aligning to TRBD2. Per the germline V gene, CDR1 is LNHDA and CDR2 is SQIVND (reference sequence). This CDR3 contains 17 residues. V lost 5 bases, J lost 1 base, and 11 bases stayed unmatched. The chain's CDR3 is CASSAPLGRGSYNEQFF. CDR3 sequence (DNA): TGTGCCAGTAGTGCACCCCTCGGGCGGGGGTCCTACAATGAGCAGTTCTTC.

The chain recombines TRBV9 with TRBJ1-2; a weak D match, TRBD1 (5 bases). CDR3 size: 15 residues. Germline lookup yields CDR1 SGDLS and CDR2 YYNGEE. Trimming stripped 0 bases from V and 2 bases from J, with 11 bases between. CDR3 region: CASSVGLGLNYGYTF. The DNA of the CDR3 is TGTGCCAGCAGCGTAGGGCTGGGACTAAACTATGGCTACACCTTC.

This clone was detected only a few times. The chain recombines TRBV5-4 with TRBJ1-2; a weak D match, TRBD1 (6 bases). The CDR3 length is 15 residues. The germline CDR1 and CDR2 sequences are SGHNT and YYREEE (reference sequence). Trimming removed 0 bases at V and 3 bases at J, with 12 bases between. The CDR3 DNA is TGTGCCAGCAGCTTGGCCGGGAACAGGGACTATGGCTACACCTTC. Amino acids: CASSLAGNRDYGYTF.

The V and J genes are TRBV6-4 and TRBJ1-1; possible D gene TRBD1, 5 bases. CDR1 is MRHNA and CDR2 is SNTAGT in the germline V gene. Trimming left V 6 bases short and J 8 bases short, with 19 bases between. This CDR3 is 14 amino acids long. CDR3 coding DNA: TGTGCCAGCAGCCCAGGGCAGGGTCATATGGAAGCTTTCTTT. This codes for CASSPGQGHMEAFF.

This chain connects TRBV6-5 to TRBJ1-1, with D possibly matching TRBD1 (5 bases). The CDR3 runs 15 residues. Trimming took 6 bases from V and 0 from J, leaving 14 bases between them. The germline V gene has CDR1 MNHEY and CDR2 SVGAGI. CDR3: CASSDPGTLNTEAFF. The CDR3 nucleotides are TGTGCCAGCAGCGACCCCGGGACCCTGAACACTGAAGCTTTCTTT.

The chain employs TRBV6-2 or TRBV6-3 and TRBJ2-1, with 11 bases lining up with TRBD1. This CDR3 has 15 residues. Germline V gene data show CDR1 as MNHEY and CDR2 as SVGEGT. V was clipped by 6 bases and J by 6 bases; unmatched bases: 7. Here the CDR3 DNA reads TGTGCCAGCAGCACCCGGGACAGGGGGTTCAATGAGCAGTTCTTC. This translates into CASSTRDRGFNEQFF.

The CDR3 coding sequence is TGTGCCAGCAGCTTAGTCGCAAGCGTCGAGCAGTACTTC. Translation gives CASSLVASVEQYF. This chain links TRBV11-2 with TRBJ2-7; D ambiguous. Trimming shortened V by 1 base and J by 6 bases, and 10 bases separated the two germline ends. The CDR3 length is 13 residues. Germline V gene lookup returns CDR1 SGHAT and CDR2 FQNNGV.

V gene TRBV9 combines with J gene TRBJ1-2; 8 bases fit TRBD1. This CDR3 has 14 amino acids. Germline CDR1 reads SGDLS; CDR2 reads YYNGEE. Unmatched junction bases numbered 4, after V lost 0 bases and J lost 6 bases. The CDR3 is CASSVADRADGYTF. CDR3 coding DNA: TGTGCCAGCAGCGTAGCGGACAGGGCGGATGGCTACACCTTC.

The J gene is TRBJ2-6, the V gene TRBV4-1; D is perhaps TRBD2 (5 bases). V was shortened by 2 bases and J by 3 bases, with 17 bases between the two germline ends. Germline V gene lookup returns CDR1 MGHRA and CDR2 YSYEKL. The CDR3 length is 18 residues. The DNA for the CDR3 is TGCGCCAGCAGCCAATACGGGGTCCTACCGGGTGGGGCCAACGTCCTGACTTTC. This encodes CASSQYGVLPGGANVLTF.

The rearrangement uses TRBV3-1 (or the pseudogene TRBV3-2) and TRBJ2-1; no firm D call. The CDR3 consists of 18 residues. V lost 4 bases and J lost 3, with 22 bases in between. Germline V gene sequence: CDR1 LGHDT, CDR2 YNNKEL (reference sequence). CDR3 nucleotides: TGTGCCAGCAGCCGTGAACCGAGTTCGCAAGTAATCTACAATGAGCAGTTCTTC. It specifies CASSREPSSQVIYNEQFF.

The rearrangement uses TRBV4-1 and TRBJ1-1, with no clear D. This CDR3 is built from 15 residues. The V and J ends lost 4 bases and 1 base respectively, with 13 bases between them. Germline-derived CDR1 and CDR2 are MGHRA and YSYEKL. The CDR3 region has the DNA TGCGCCAGCAGCCGAGCGGGGAGTAGGAACACTGAAGCTTTCTTT. This sequence encodes CASSRAGSRNTEAFF.

The V gene is TRBV5-4, the J gene TRBJ1-1; D is unresolved. The CDR3 runs to 14 residues. Germline values: CDR1 SGHNT, CDR2 YYREEE (reference sequence). Between the trimmed V and J ends, which lost 2 bases and 0 bases, there was a span of 8 bases. CDR3 DNA: TGTGCCAGCAGCTTTAGCCAGATGAACACTGAAGCTTTCTTT. The encoded protein is CASSFSQMNTEAFF.

The chain recombines TRBV29-1 with TRBJ1-4; D gene unclear. Germline V lookup: CDR1 SQVTM, CDR2 ANQGSEA. The germline V and J ends were trimmed by 6 bases and 0 bases, with 8 bases remaining between them. This CDR3 has 13 amino acids. The CDR3 DNA is TGCAGCGTCCGTCTTGCAACTAATGAAAAACTGTTTTTT. Its translation: CSVRLATNEKLFF.

J is TRBJ2-7 and V is TRBV30; D is unresolved. Trimming left V 1 base short and J 0 bases short, with 4 bases between. In germline, CDR1 is GTSNPN, CDR2 SVGIG (reference sequence). The CDR3 is 12 residues long. The CDR3 DNA follows: TGTGCCTGGAGTGACAGCTCCTACGAGCAGTACTTC. Translation gives CAWSDSSYEQYF.

The chain couples TRBV4-3 to TRBJ2-5, with D perhaps given as TRBD1 or TRBD2 (6 bases each). The CDR3 is 17 amino acids. V lost 0 bases to trimming and J lost 5 bases, with 19 bases between them. In germline, CDR1 is LGHNA, CDR2 YSLEER. CDR3 amino acids: CASSQEGGTRRGETQYF. DNA for the CDR3: TGCGCCAGCAGCCAAGAAGGGGGGACACGACGAGGGGAGACCCAGTACTTC.

V gene TRBV30 combines with J gene TRBJ1-1; 7 nucleotides line up with TRBD1. V was pared by 2 bases and J by 1 base, with 7 bases of the junction left unmatched. The CDR3 covers 15 residues. CDR1 and CDR2 (germline): GTSNPN, SVGIG (reference sequence). CDR3 nucleotide sequence: TGTGCCTGGAGTCAGGGGGGGGAAGGGAACACTGAAGCTTTCTTT. Protein: CAWSQGGEGNTEAFF.

V gene TRBV7-8 combines with J gene TRBJ1-5; D is unresolved. The germline CDR1 and CDR2 sequences are SGHVS and FQNEAQ. V shed 1 base and J shed 9 bases, with 13 bases lying between them. This CDR3 region has 14 residues. This chain's CDR3 is CASSLGRSVVPQHF. For the CDR3, the DNA is TGTGCCAGCAGCTTAGGACGGTCTGTCGTGCCCCAGCATTTT.

The DNA for the CDR3 is TGTGCCAGCACCCAAGGCGGGGTAACCGGGGAGCTGTTTTTT. This encodes CASTQGGVTGELFF. The chain couples TRBV7-3 to TRBJ2-2, with TRBD2 as a possible D gene (6 bases). The germline V gene has CDR1 SGHTA and CDR2 FQGTGA. The CDR3 contains 14 residues. The V and J ends lost 7 bases and 5 bases respectively, with 14 bases between them.

The chain has TRBV7-9 and TRBJ2-2; D gene ambiguous. Germline V gene lookup returns CDR1 SEHNR and CDR2 FQNEAQ (reference sequence). This CDR3 spans 11 amino acids. V was cut by 8 bases and J by 8 bases, with 9 bases left in between. DNA for the CDR3: TGTGCCAGCCAGGACCGAGGGGAGCTGTTTTTT. This sequence encodes CASQDRGELFF.

The chain links TRBV29-1 to TRBJ1-1; 11 positions agree with TRBD1. Germline-derived CDR1 and CDR2 are SQVTM and ANQGSEA. The junction had 9 bases not matched to a gene; V was cut back by 7 bases and J by 5 bases. This CDR3 contains 14 residues. The CDR3: CSARRDRGVTEAFF. The CDR3 nucleotides read TGCAGCGCTCGCCGGGACAGGGGGGTAACTGAAGCTTTCTTT.

This clone was recorded only once. The V call is TRBV7-2, the J call TRBJ2-7; 16 bases align to TRBD2. The V gene end was trimmed by 8 bases and the J gene end by 2 bases; junction bases not matched to a gene: 0. There are 14 residues in the CDR3. CDR1 is SGHTA and CDR2 is FQGNSA in the germline V gene. CDR3 DNA: TGTGCCAGCGGGACTAGCGGGGGGGCCTACGAGCAGTACTTC. It codes for CASGTSGGAYEQYF.

The chain links TRBV5-1 to TRBJ2-5, with D unresolved. This CDR3 has 14 amino acids. CDR1 SGHRS and CDR2 YFSETQ come from the germline V gene. V lost 1 base to trimming and J lost 0 bases, with 7 bases between them. The CDR3 loop is CASSLTQYQETQYF. Written as DNA, the CDR3 is TGCGCCAGCAGCTTGACCCAGTACCAAGAGACCCAGTACTTC.

The J gene is TRBJ1-1, the V gene TRBV30, with D uncertain. The CDR3 covers 13 residues. Germline V gives CDR1 GTSNPN, CDR2 SVGIG (reference sequence). Deletions cut 3 bases from V and 0 bases from J, with 8 bases between. This chain's CDR3 is CAWRGTLNTEAFF. CDR3 nucleotide sequence: TGTGCCTGGAGAGGCACTTTGAACACTGAAGCTTTCTTT.

The J gene is TRBJ2-5, the V gene TRBV2; 11 positions match TRBD2. The V and J ends lost 1 base and 0 bases, in that order; junction bases with no gene match: 4. This CDR3 contains 17 residues. Germline CDR1 reads SNHLY; CDR2 reads FYNNEI. DNA for the CDR3: TGTGCCAGCAGTGAAGTTACGGGACTAGCGGACCAAGAGACCCAGTACTTC. This gives the protein CASSEVTGLADQETQYF. Complete variable domain (other parts from reference TRBV2 and TRBJ2-5): EPEVTQTPSHQVTQMGQEVILRCVPISNHLYFYWYRQILGQKVEFLVSFYNNEISEKSEIFDDQFSVERPDGSNFTLKIRSTKLEDSAMYFCASSEVTGLADQETQYFGPGTRLLVL.

V gene TRBV2 combines with J gene TRBJ2-7; 8 bases fit TRBD1. V dropped 6 bases and J dropped 3; count of bases not matched to a gene: 1. The CDR3 spans 12 residues. Germline V lookup: CDR1 SNHLY, CDR2 FYNNEI. This CDR3 is CASRGTGYEQYF. The CDR3 DNA sequence: TGTGCCAGCAGGGGGACAGGCTACGAGCAGTACTTC.

In nucleotides, the CDR3 is TGTGCCAGCAGCTTGTATGTTGGGACTGTGAACACTGAAGCTTTCTTT. Its protein is CASSLYVGTVNTEAFF. The rearrangement uses TRBV7-9 and TRBJ1-1; possibly TRBD1 for D (5 bases). Germline V lookup: CDR1 SEHNR, CDR2 FQNEAQ (reference sequence). The CDR3 totals 16 residues. Trimming shortened V by 3 bases and J by 0 bases, and 14 bases separated the two germline ends.

The rearrangement uses TRBV20-1 and TRBJ2-6, with D unresolved. Germline V gene lookup returns CDR1 DFQATT and CDR2 SNEGSKA (reference sequence). The CDR3 loop spans 19 amino acids. Trimming pared 3 bases from V and 0 bases from J, leaving 21 bases between. CDR3 bases: TGCAGTGCTAGTCTGATTCGGCCAGACCGCATCTCTGGGGCCAACGTCCTGACTTTC. Amino acid sequence: CSASLIRPDRISGANVLTF.